This T cell receptor (beta chain) derives from a study of T-cell memory formation after mild COVID-19. Across the whole study: TCR clusters were mostly donor specific. Study outcomes and limitations: Chiefly within CM and EM were the contracting CD4+ clones; CD8+ ones were within EMRA. Detection of some responders pre-infection suggested pre-existing cross-reactive memory T cells participated. The second-wave clones peaking on day 37 were not confirmed as SARS-CoV-2-specific.

From the 5' RACE reads, TCRdb called clonotypes with MiXCR, one entry per CDR3 protein. Here the sample spans 350,000 or so distinct CDR3 sequences, roughly 21% being singletons. The germline CDR1 and CDR2 sequences are MNHNS and SASEGT. The CDR3 has 12 residues. V shed 11 bases and J shed 6 bases, with 16 bases lying between them. As concerns this clonotype: Antigen: not known.

This chain links TRBV6-1 with TRBJ1-1; the D is unclear. The TCR comes from an adult woman who had mild COVID-19 (a few samples of this study predate the infection). Cell type and time point are not known. Sequencing used PBMCs or a T cell subset sorted from them (not recorded which). The CDR3 protein is CACTPAEAEAFF. CDR3 nucleotides: TGTGCCTGCACGCCCGCCGAGGCTGAAGCTTTCTTT.